This TCR beta chain stems from a study of neurological immune-mediated disorders. The CDR3 sequence is 17 residues long. With 0 bases clipped from V and 2 bases from J, the junction kept 8 bases outside the gene matches. Per germline, CDR1 WNHNN and CDR2 SYGVQD (reference sequence). This clonotype was detected only a few times. Each CDR3 protein gets one entry after TCRdb re-called the 5' RACE reads with MiXCR. The data contain 55,000 to 75,000 distinct CDR3 sequences, roughly 5.5% of them singletons. The chain combines TRBV10-1 with TRBJ2-3; 7 nucleotides match TRBD1. Material for sequencing was PBMCs. This TCR came from a woman in her twenties or thirties with multiple sclerosis. The CDR3 spells CASSESTGKGHTDTQYF. In DNA form, the CDR3 reads TGCGCCAGCAGTGAGTCGACAGGGAAAGGACACACAGATACGCAGTATTTT.